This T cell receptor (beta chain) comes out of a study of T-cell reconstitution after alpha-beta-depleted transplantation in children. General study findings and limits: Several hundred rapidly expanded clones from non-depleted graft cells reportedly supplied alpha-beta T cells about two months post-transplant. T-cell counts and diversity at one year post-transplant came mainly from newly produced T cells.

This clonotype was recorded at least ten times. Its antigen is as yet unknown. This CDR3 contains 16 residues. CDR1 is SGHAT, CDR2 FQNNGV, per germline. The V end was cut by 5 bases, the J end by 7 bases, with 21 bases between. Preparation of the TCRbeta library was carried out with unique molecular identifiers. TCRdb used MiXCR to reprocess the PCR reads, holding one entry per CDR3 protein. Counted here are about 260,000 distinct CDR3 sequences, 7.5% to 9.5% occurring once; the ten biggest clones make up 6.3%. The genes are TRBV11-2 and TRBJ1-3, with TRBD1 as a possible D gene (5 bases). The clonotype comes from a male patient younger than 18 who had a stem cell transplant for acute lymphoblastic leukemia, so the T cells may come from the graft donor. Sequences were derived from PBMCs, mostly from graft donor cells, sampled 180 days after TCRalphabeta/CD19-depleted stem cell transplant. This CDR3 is CASSILGGDMGNTIYF. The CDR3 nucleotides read TGTGCCAGCAGCATCCTCGGGGGAGATATGGGTAACACCATATATTTT. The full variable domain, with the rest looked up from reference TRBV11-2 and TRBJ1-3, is EAGVAQSPRYKIIEKRQSVAFWCNPISGHATLYWYQQILGQGPKLLIQFQNNGVVDDSQLPKDRFSAERLKGVDSTLKIQPAKLEDSAVYLCASSILGGDMGNTIYFGEGSWLTVV.